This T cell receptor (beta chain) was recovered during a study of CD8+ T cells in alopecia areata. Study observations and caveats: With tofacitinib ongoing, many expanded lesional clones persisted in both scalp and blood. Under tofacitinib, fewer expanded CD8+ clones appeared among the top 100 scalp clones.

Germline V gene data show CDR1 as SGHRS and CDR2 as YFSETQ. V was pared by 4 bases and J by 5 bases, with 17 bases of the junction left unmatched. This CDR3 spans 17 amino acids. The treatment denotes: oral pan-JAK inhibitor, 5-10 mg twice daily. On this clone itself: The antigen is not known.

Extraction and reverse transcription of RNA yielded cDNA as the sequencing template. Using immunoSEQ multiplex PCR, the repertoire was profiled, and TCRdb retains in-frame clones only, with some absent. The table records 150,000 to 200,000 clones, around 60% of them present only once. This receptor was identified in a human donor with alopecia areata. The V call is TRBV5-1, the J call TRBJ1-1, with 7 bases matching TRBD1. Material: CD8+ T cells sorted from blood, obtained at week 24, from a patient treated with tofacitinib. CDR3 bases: TGCGCCAGCAGCATACGAGGACAGGAGGACCTGCCGACTGAAGCTTTCTTT. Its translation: CASSIRGQEDLPTEAFF.